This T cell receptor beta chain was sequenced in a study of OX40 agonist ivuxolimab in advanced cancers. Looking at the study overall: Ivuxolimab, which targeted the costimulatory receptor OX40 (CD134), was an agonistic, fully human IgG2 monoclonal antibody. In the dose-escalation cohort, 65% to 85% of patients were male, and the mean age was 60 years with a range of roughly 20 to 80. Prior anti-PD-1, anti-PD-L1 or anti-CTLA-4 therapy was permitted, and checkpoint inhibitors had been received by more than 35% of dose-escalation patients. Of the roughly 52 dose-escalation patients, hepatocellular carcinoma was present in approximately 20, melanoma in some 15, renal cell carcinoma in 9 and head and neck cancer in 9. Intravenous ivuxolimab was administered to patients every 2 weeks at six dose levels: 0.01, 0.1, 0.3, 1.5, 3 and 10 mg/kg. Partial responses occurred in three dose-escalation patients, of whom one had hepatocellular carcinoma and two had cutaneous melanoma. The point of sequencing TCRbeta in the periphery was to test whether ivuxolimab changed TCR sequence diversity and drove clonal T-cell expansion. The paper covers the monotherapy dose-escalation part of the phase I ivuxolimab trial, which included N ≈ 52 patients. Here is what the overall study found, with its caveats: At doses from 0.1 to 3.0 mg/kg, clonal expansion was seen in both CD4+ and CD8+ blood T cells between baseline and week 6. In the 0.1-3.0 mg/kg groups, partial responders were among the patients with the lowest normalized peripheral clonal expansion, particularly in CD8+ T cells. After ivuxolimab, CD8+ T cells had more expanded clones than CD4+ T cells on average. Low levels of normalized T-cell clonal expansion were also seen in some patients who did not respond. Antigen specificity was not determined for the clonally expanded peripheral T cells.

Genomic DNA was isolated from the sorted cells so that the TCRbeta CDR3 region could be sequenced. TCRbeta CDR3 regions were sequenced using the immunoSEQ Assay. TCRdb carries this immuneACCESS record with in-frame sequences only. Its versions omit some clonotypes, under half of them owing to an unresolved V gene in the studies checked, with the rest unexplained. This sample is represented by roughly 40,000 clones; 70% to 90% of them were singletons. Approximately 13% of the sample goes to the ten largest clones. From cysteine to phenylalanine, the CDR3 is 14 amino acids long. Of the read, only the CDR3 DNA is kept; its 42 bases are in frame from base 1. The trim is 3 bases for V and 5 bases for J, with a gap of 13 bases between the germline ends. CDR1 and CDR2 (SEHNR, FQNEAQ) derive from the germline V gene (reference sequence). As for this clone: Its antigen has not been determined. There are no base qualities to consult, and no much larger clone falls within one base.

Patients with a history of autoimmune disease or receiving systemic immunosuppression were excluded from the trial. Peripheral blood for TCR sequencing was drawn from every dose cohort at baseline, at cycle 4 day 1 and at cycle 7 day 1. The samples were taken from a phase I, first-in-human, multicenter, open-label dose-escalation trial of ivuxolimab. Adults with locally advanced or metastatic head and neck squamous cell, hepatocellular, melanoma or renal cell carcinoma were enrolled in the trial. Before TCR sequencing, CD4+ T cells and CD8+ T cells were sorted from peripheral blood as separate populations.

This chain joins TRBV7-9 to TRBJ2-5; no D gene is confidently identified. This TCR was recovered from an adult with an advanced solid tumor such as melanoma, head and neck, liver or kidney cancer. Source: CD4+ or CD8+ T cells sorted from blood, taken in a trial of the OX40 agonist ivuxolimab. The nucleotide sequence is TGTGCCAGCAGCTTTAACACTTTGGGGGAGACCCAGTACTTC. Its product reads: CASSFNTLGETQYF.